Reported below is one T cell receptor (beta chain). It lacks a known antigen. Base qualities are not provided; no much larger clone lies one nucleotide away. Genomic DNA was extracted from sorted cells for sequencing of the TCRbeta CDR3 region. The immunoSEQ Assay was used for sequencing of TCRbeta CDR3 regions. TCRdb mirrors the immuneACCESS table, restricted to in-frame sequences. Some clones are absent from its copies; in checked studies, under half trace to an unresolved V gene, and the reason for the others is unknown. The table for this sample lists about 64,000 clones; around 80% of them were counted only once. The ten most abundant clones make up roughly 2.1% of the sample. The entry originates in a study of OX40 agonist ivuxolimab in advanced cancers. A note on the overall study: Ivuxolimab was an agonistic, fully human IgG2 monoclonal antibody directed against OX40 (CD134), a costimulatory receptor. Patients were allowed to have had prior anti-PD-1, anti-PD-L1 or anti-CTLA-4 therapy, and around 40% of the dose-escalation patients had previously received checkpoint inhibitors. Peripheral TCRbeta sequencing was intended to test whether TCR sequence diversity was altered and clonal T-cell expansion was caused by ivuxolimab. Three dose-escalation patients achieved partial responses, one with hepatocellular carcinoma and two with cutaneous melanoma. In the dose-escalation cohort, 82.7% of patients were male, and the mean age was approximately 55 years, with a range of about 23 to 85. Of the roughly 51 dose-escalation patients, hepatocellular carcinoma was present in about 19, melanoma in about 15, renal cell carcinoma in 9 and head and neck cancer in 9. The paper reports the monotherapy dose-escalation portion (N of about 52 patients) of the phase I ivuxolimab trial. Intravenous ivuxolimab was administered to patients every 2 weeks at six dose levels: 0.01, 0.1, 0.3, 1.5, 3 and 10 mg/kg. The paper as a whole reports these results and caveats: The antigen specificity of the peripheral T cells that underwent clonal expansion was not determined. Partial responders in the 0.1-3.0 mg/kg groups had among the lowest normalized peripheral clonal expansion, especially among CD8+ T cells. After ivuxolimab, expanded clones were on average more numerous among CD8+ T cells than among CD4+ T cells. At doses of 0.1 to 3.0 mg/kg, clonal expansion of both CD4+ and CD8+ blood T cells was observed from baseline to week 6. Low levels of normalized T-cell clonal expansion were also shown by some nonresponding patients.

The trial excluded patients who had a history of autoimmune disease or were on systemic immunosuppression. In every dose cohort, peripheral blood was drawn for TCR sequencing at baseline, cycle 4 day 1, and cycle 7 day 1. The samples were drawn from a first-in-human, open-label, multicenter phase I dose-escalation trial of ivuxolimab. The trial enrolled adults with locally advanced or metastatic head and neck squamous cell, hepatocellular, melanoma or renal cell carcinoma. Before TCR sequencing, CD4+ T cells and CD8+ T cells from peripheral blood were sorted into separate populations. This sequence was found in an adult with an advanced solid tumor such as melanoma, head and neck, liver or kidney cancer. The sample here was CD4+ or CD8+ T cells sorted from blood, taken in a trial of the OX40 agonist ivuxolimab.

In nucleotides, the sequence is TGCAGCGTTGGAGGGGCAGGGAGCAATCAGCCCCAGCATTTT. Its translation reads: CSVGGAGSNQPQHF. The sequence joins TRBV29-1 to TRBJ1-5; possibly the D gene is TRBD1, per 5 matching bases. V lost 4 bases and J lost 1 base; the stretch between them is 11 bases long. The germline V gene provides CDR1 SQVTM and CDR2 ANQGSEA. Reading from cysteine to phenylalanine, the CDR3 counts 14 amino acids. Just the 42-base CDR3 DNA is kept, in frame starting at base 1.